This T cell receptor beta chain was captured in a study of cytomegalovirus exposure and HLA in healthy donors. Study-wide background: The roughly 120 million unique TCR beta sequences, from around 200 million T cells, were found by an earlier analysis.

The CDR3 runs 17 residues. V gave up 0 bases and J gave up 5 bases; unmatched junction bases: 7. Germline loops: CDR1 MGHDK, CDR2 SYGVNS. General study points: Cytomegalovirus association was listed for around 180 TCR beta chains. Reportedly, HLA-A and HLA-B alleles of most subjects were accurately predicted from TCR beta. The majority of TCR sequences were rare, yet some public TCRs appeared in many donors.

Note on this clone: Antigen specificity is unknown.

Researchers ran the PCR with 60 Vbeta and 13 Jbeta primers. Produced via immunoSEQ multiplex PCR; TCRdb's table is partial and in-frame only. This repertoire shows roughly 220,000 clones, 70% found once; its top ten account for roughly 2.5%. The sequencing input was PBMCs. J is TRBJ2-1 and V is TRBV25-1; TRBD1 aligns across 10 bases. The receptor was derived from a man in his forties in good health and CMV-seropositive. Here the CDR3 reads CASSEYQPGQGNNEQFF. CDR3 in DNA: TGTGCCAGCAGTGAATACCAACCGGGACAGGGGAACAATGAGCAGTTCTTC. The full variable domain, completed using reference TRBV25-1 and TRBJ2-1, is EADIYQTPRYLVIGTGKKITLECSQTMGHDKMYWYQQDPGMELHLIHYSYGVNSTEKGDLSSESTVSRIRTEHFPLTLESARPSHTSQYLCASSEYQPGQGNNEQFFGPGTRLTVL.